What follows are 6 T cell receptor beta chains derived from one specimen sequenced in a study of cytomegalovirus exposure and HLA in healthy donors. The PCR was carried out with 60 Vbeta primers and 13 Jbeta primers. Some clones are missing from TCRdb's copy, which holds only in-frame ones; the method was immunoSEQ multiplex PCR. This table has about 180,000 clones, 80% to 85% appearing once. Input material: PBMCs. These receptor sequences come from a man in his thirties or forties in good health and CMV-seronegative.

J is TRBJ1-4 and V is TRBV19, with 7 nucleotides matching TRBD1. After removal of 5 bases from V and 8 bases from J, the junction contained 8 bases not matched to a gene. CDR3 length equals 14 residues. Per the germline V gene, CDR1 is LNHDA and CDR2 is SQIVND (reference sequence). Here the CDR3 DNA reads TGTGCCAGTAGTGGGGACAGCGCCAGGGAAAAACTGTTTTTT. Translated: CASSGDSAREKLFF.

The gene calls are TRBV10-3 and TRBJ2-5; a weak D match, TRBD2 (5 bases). The germline V gene encodes CDR1 ENHRY and CDR2 SYGVKD. The CDR3 has 12 residues. V lost 3 bases and J 5 bases, leaving 7 bases between the germline ends. CDR3 protein: CAISETGETQYF. CDR3 coding DNA: TGTGCCATCAGTGAAACGGGGGAGACCCAGTACTTC.

The chain joins TRBV23-1 to TRBJ2-7; 8 bases are shared with TRBD2. TRBV23-1 is classed as an ORF, of uncertain function. V shed 5 bases, J shed 3 bases, and the junction held 15 bases outside the gene matches. The CDR3 is 17 residues long. CDR3 amino acids: CASSVHVAGGLGYEQYF. CDR3 coding DNA: TGCGCCAGCAGTGTCCACGTGGCCGGGGGACTAGGCTACGAGCAGTACTTC.

This chain links TRBV29-1 with TRBJ1-5, with D tentatively TRBD1 (6 bases). Germline CDR1 SQVTM, CDR2 ANQGSEA. The CDR3 has 14 amino acids. V was pared by 5 bases and J by 6 bases, with 17 bases between. The CDR3 sequence: CSVQITGKGQPQHF. The CDR3 DNA is TGCAGCGTTCAAATAACAGGGAAGGGTCAGCCCCAGCATTTT. Variable domain in full (rest from reference TRBV29-1 and TRBJ1-5): SAVISQKPSRDICQRGTSLTIQCQVDSQVTMMFWYRQQPGQSLTLIATANQGSEATYESGFVIDKFPISRPNLTFSTLTVSNMSPEDSSIYLCSVQITGKGQPQHFGDGTRLSIL.

This clone was seen a single time. The chain combines TRBV27 with TRBJ1-1; 7 bases are shared with TRBD1. Germline assignment: CDR1 MNHEY and CDR2 SMNVEV (reference sequence). With V trimmed by 6 bases and J by 0 bases, 13 bases remained unmatched. The CDR3 sequence is 17 residues long. The CDR3 is CASRTQQGRLMNTEAFF. For the CDR3, the DNA is TGTGCCAGCAGAACCCAACAGGGGCGGCTAATGAACACTGAAGCTTTCTTT.

This clone was seen a single time. V and J are TRBV7-8 and TRBJ1-5; TRBD1 matches 10 bases. Germline CDR1 and CDR2: SGHVS and FQNEAQ. The CDR3 sequence is 21 residues long. J lost 0 bases, V lost 3 bases, and 17 bases had no gene match. The CDR3 nucleotides read TGTGCCAGCAGCTTTAGCCGCCCGACAGGGGGCCTTTTCGATAGCAATCAGCCCCAGCATTTT. Amino acid sequence: CASSFSRPTGGLFDSNQPQHF.